This TCR beta chain was identified during a study of OX40 agonist ivuxolimab in advanced cancers. The protocol was immunoSEQ multiplex PCR, while the TCRdb copy is restricted to in-frame clones and leaves out a portion. The sample contains some 45,000 clones, 82% of which appear only once. This clone was seen only once. V trimming: 5 bases; J trimming: 10 bases; junction bases outside the gene matches: 16. The CDR3 contains 16 residues. Looked up from germline, CDR1 is SGHAT and CDR2 is FQDESV (reference sequence). The V gene is TRBV11-1, the J gene TRBJ2-1; 8 nucleotides match TRBD2. The origin of this receptor is an adult with an advanced solid tumor such as melanoma, head and neck, liver or kidney cancer. The sequencing used CD4+ or CD8+ T cells sorted from blood, collected in a trial of the OX40 agonist ivuxolimab. The CDR3 here is CASSRTAGYGRGEQFF. In DNA form, the CDR3 reads TGTGCCAGCAGCCGAACCGCTGGCTACGGGAGGGGAGAGCAGTTCTTC.